This record looks at one T cell receptor (beta chain) sequence and its context. The data were produced by immunoSEQ multiplex PCR, yet TCRdb's version contains in-frame clones alone and is incomplete. In the table there are around 83,000 clones, over 85% of which are singletons. This sample was included in a study of technical replicates of blood from a few donors. CDR1 and CDR2 from the germline V gene are MGHRA and YSYEKL. The CDR3 has 17 residues. With 0 bases clipped from V and 2 bases from J, the junction kept 6 bases outside the gene matches. The J gene is TRBJ2-1, the V gene TRBV4-1; 8 bases line up with TRBD2. Source material: T cells isolated from PBMCs. The source of this sequence is a human donor in good health. The CDR3 loop is CASSQEPPGGAYNEQFF. CDR3 bases: TGCGCCAGCAGCCAAGAACCCCCGGGGGGGGCCTACAATGAGCAGTTCTTC.